This T cell receptor (beta chain) was retrieved from a study of identical twins. Study-level results: Invariant MAIT and iNKT cells could partly confound zero-insertion analyses. Out-of-frame beta sequences exhibited a weaker degree of excess twin sharing. A lower insertion count was a feature of abundant cord blood beta clonotypes, with no such feature in memory repertoires.

Trimming took 8 bases from V and 5 from J; bases not matched to a gene: 10. The CDR3 totals 14 residues. Germline V gene sequence: CDR1 LGHNT, CDR2 FRNRAP. From the 5' RACE reads, TCRdb called clonotypes with MiXCR, one entry per CDR3 protein. This repertoire shows 540,000 or so distinct CDR3 sequences, approximately 20% found once; its top ten account for about 0.5%. This clonotype was observed a few times. Antigen specificity is unknown. These sequences were also reported in another study, on yellow fever vaccine responses in identical twins. From that report: Vaccine-induced T cell responses in twins were reportedly observed to appear partly convergent, partly personalized.

Material for sequencing was CD4+ T cells sorted from blood. The clonotype was recovered from a woman under 30 in good health. The V gene is TRBV12-5, the J gene TRBJ2-5; 8 nucleotides match TRBD1. The CDR3 DNA reads as TGTGCTAGTCAAGAGACAGGGGTTGGGGAGACCCAGTACTTC. Protein sequence: CASQETGVGETQYF.